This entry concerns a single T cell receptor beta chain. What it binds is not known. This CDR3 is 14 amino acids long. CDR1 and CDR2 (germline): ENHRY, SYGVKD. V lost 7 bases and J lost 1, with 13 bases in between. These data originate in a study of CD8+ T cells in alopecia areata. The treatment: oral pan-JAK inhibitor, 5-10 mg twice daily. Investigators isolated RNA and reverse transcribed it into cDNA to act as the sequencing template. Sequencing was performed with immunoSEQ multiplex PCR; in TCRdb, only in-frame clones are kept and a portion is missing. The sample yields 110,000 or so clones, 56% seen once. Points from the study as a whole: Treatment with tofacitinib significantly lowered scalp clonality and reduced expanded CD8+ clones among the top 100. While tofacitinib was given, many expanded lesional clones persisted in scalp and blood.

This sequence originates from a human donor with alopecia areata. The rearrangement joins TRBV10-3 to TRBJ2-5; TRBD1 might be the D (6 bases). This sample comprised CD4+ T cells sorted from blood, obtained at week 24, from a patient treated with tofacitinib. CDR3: CAIKPTGPQETQYF. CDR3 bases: TGTGCCATCAAACCGACAGGCCCCCAAGAGACCCAGTACTTC.